This is a list of T cell receptor beta chains from one sample in a study of T-cell memory formation after mild COVID-19. TCRdb fed the 5' RACE reads into MiXCR, producing one record per CDR3 protein. Here the sample spans roughly 620,000 distinct CDR3 sequences, about a sixth being singletons. The sample comprised PBMCs or a T cell subset sorted from them (not recorded which). These receptors were taken from an adult woman who had mild COVID-19 (a few samples of this study predate the infection). Cell type and time point are not known. Both conserved end residues are part of each CDR3. The order of the fields is J gene, clone size, D gene, V gene, CDR3 protein, CDR3 DNA. A D gene is named only where the DNA matches it firmly. Some rows mark clone size as missing; the rest say once, few, many or name a class of expanded clone.

>TRBJ2-7|.|.|TRBV4-1
CASSHAVGFAYEQYF
TGCGCCAGCAGCCACGCCGTTGGCTTTGCGTACGAGCAGTACTTC
>TRBJ1-5|.|.|TRBV4-1
CASSQDWLNQPQHF
TGCGCCAGCAGCCAAGATTGGTTAAATCAGCCCCAGCATTTT
>TRBJ2-7|few|.|TRBV7-9
CASSSLLRAPDTKEQYF
TGTGCCAGCAGCTCCCTCCTAAGGGCGCCTGATACGAAGGAGCAGTACTTC
>TRBJ2-1|few|TRBD2|TRBV3-1
CASSRGLVSYNEQFF
TGTGCCAGCAGCCGCGGACTAGTTTCCTACAATGAGCAGTTCTTC
>TRBJ2-5|.|.|TRBV5-4
CASSFTSEQETQYF
TGTGCCAGCAGCTTTACATCGGAGCAAGAGACCCAGTACTTC
>TRBJ2-5|.|TRBD2|TRBV9
CASSSRDIPGGHSRSDFGQETQYF
TGTGCCAGCAGCTCGCGCGATATCCCGGGAGGGCATAGCAGGAGCGACTTCGGTCAAGAGACCCAGTACTTC
>TRBJ2-2|.|TRBD1|TRBV6-1
CASSETRQGYSTGELFF
TGTGCCAGCAGTGAAACCCGACAGGGGTATTCAACCGGGGAGCTGTTTTTT
>TRBJ2-7|many|.|TRBV5-1
CASSLGRWYEQYF
TGCGCCAGCAGCTTGGGCAGATGGTACGAGCAGTACTTC
>TRBJ2-7|.|.|TRBV5-1
CASSVAIWGYEQYF
TGCGCCAGCAGCGTCGCGATCTGGGGGTACGAGCAGTACTTC
>TRBJ2-1|once|.|TRBV13
CASTPDRYTYNEQFF
TGTGCCAGCACTCCAGACCGATACACCTACAATGAGCAGTTCTTC
>TRBJ2-7|.|TRBD2|TRBV6-5
CASSYSTSGSHEQYF
TGTGCCAGCAGTTACTCGACTAGCGGGAGCCACGAGCAGTACTTC
>TRBJ2-1|few|.|TRBV5-1
CASTADRSISYNEQFF
TGCGCCAGCACCGCGGACAGATCCATTTCCTACAATGAGCAGTTCTTC
>TRBJ2-6|.|.|TRBV12-3/TRBV12-4
CASSSGTEVNVLTF
TGTGCCAGCAGTTCCGGGACGGAAGTCAACGTCCTGACTTTC
>TRBJ2-1|.|TRBD2|TRBV20-1
CSARDLPLKRGAYVQFF
TGCAGTGCTAGAGATCTCCCCCTGAAGCGGGGGGCGTACGTGCAGTTCTTC
>TRBJ2-7|few|.|TRBV10-3
CAISDMGEQYF
TGTGCCATCAGTGATATGGGCGAGCAGTACTTC
>TRBJ2-1|.|.|TRBV24-1
CATSDPTGEDYNEQFF
TGTGCCACCAGTGACCCGACAGGCGAAGACTACAATGAGCAGTTCTTC
>TRBJ1-2|few|TRBD1|TRBV5-1
CASSKTGGSGYTF
TGCGCCAGCAGCAAAACAGGGGGCTCAGGCTACACCTTC
>TRBJ2-7|many|.|TRBV12-3/TRBV12-4
CASSLQPTPSYEQYF
TGTGCCAGCAGTTTACAACCCACCCCCTCCTACGAGCAGTACTTC
>TRBJ1-5|.|.|TRBV12-3/TRBV12-4
CASGLGVNQPQHF
TGTGCCAGCGGCCTAGGGGTTAATCAGCCCCAGCATTTT
>TRBJ1-5|.|TRBD1|TRBV30
CAWSVGGGNQPQHF
TGTGCCTGGAGTGTAGGGGGCGGTAATCAGCCCCAGCATTTT
>TRBJ2-7|few|.|TRBV7-9
CASSPSLGPYEQYF
TGTGCCAGCAGCCCTTCACTGGGGCCCTACGAGCAGTACTTC
>TRBJ2-7|.|.|TRBV25-1
CASSESGYGSEQYF
TGTGCCAGCAGTGAATCAGGGTATGGTAGCGAGCAGTACTTC
>TRBJ2-7|once|.|TRBV12-5
CASGPRDGNEQYF
TGTGCTAGTGGTCCCCGGGACGGGAACGAGCAGTACTTC
>TRBJ2-2|.|.|TRBV30
CAWTNTGELFF
TGTGCCTGGACGAACACCGGGGAGCTGTTTTTT
>TRBJ2-7|.|.|TRBV7-9
CASSSQVAPYEQYF
TGTGCCAGCAGCTCCCAAGTAGCCCCCTACGAGCAGTACTTC
>TRBJ2-2|.|.|TRBV12-3/TRBV12-4
CASSLQRAPNTGELFF
TGTGCCAGCAGTTTACAGCGGGCTCCGAACACCGGGGAGCTGTTTTTT